This entry is about one T cell receptor beta chain. No antigen is known for it. No clone much larger than this one lies a single base away; base qualities are absent. The data derive from a study of blood T cell repertoires in COVID-19 (dated by TCRdb to 2020 to 2021). Study-wide context: Samples from collaborators originated in the United States, Italy and Spain and spanned both the acute and convalescent phases of COVID-19. Samples came from the ongoing ImmuneRACE study (first 160 participants) plus 1,254 subjects from 6 global collaborators. The dataset comprised deeply sampled blood TCRbeta repertoires from subjects exposed to, actively infected with, or recovered from COVID-19. HLA class I and class II types, where available, came from metadata supplied by the sample provider rather than from assay-based typing. The repertoires were released in a freely available public database meant as a resource for research on the immune response to SARS-CoV-2. A de-identified subject ID, COVID-19 status, age in years and sex were almost always included in the sample metadata. The prospective study material was composed of cDNA or gDNA derived from T cells, B-cell-depleted T cells, or PBMCs.

Participants in the prospective study were enrolled through a virtual design, were aged roughly 18 to 100 years, and lived in roughly 25 United States geographic areas. In the prospective study, participants were assigned to cohorts based on the clinical history participants reported in a screening survey and a study questionnaire. Exposed participants had been in contact, within 2 weeks of entering the study, with a person who had a PCR-confirmed or clinician-diagnosed case of COVID-19. Mobile phlebotomists in the prospective study collected whole blood, serum and a nasopharyngeal or oropharyngeal swab from every participant. Over a roughly 2-month period, participants in the prospective study had the option of providing additional blood draws and questionnaires. Before DNA extraction, prospective study blood samples were shipped either frozen or at room temperature. Trimming at the junction amounts to 8 bases on V and 3 bases on J, and the germline ends lie 8 bases apart. The CDR1 and CDR2 encoded by the germline V gene are SQVTM and ANQGSEA. The CDR3 runs 11 residues from the cysteine to the phenylalanine. Only the CDR3 DNA is retained, 33 bases long and in frame from the first base.

On the study overall, not on this receptor specifically: How much clinical and demographic metadata was included differed by source and by participant, and the metadata was provided uncurated.

The immunoSEQ Assay, a bias-controlled multiplex PCR, was used to amplify TCRbeta CDR3 regions from genomic DNA. The original methods were these. The number of nucleated cells in each sample was estimated by amplification of reference gene primers within the assay. To quantify the absolute abundance of each unique TCRbeta CDR3 rearrangement, sequence reads were collapsed and filtered. For each sample, productive Simpson clonality was calculated as the square root of Simpson's diversity index across productive rearrangements. The source is immuneACCESS, and TCRdb retained only in-frame sequences with V and J called. Part of the clones is not carried over; for the studies checked, unresolved V genes explain less than half of this, and the remainder is unexplained. Clone size and V and J calls were adopted from that table, with D and trimming inferred from the DNA. The sample data list about 260,000 clones, and around 93% of these were observed just once. The top ten constitute less than 3.5% of the sample.

This TCR derives from a man between 40 and 49 years old who had been exposed to COVID-19. Recombination joined TRBV29-1 with TRBJ2-1, and the D gene may be TRBD1, 5 bases matching. Sequences were obtained from PBMCs or T cells enriched from blood (not recorded which). In nucleotides, the sequence is TGCAGCCCCGACAGCTACAATGAGCAGTTCTTC. This yields the protein CSPDSYNEQFF.